This TCR beta chain was recorded in a study of molecular identifiers for immune sequencing clone quantification. Study observations and caveats: Spiked Jurkat TCR RNA originating from one cell could reportedly be identified amid one million naive cells.

The sample holds many counts of this clonotype. Its antigen is as yet unknown. The sorting of naive CD8 T cells used the CD8+CD4-CCR7+CD45RA+ phenotype. TCRdb itself ran the PCR reads through MiXCR, one entry per CDR3 protein. The table lists 400,000 to 600,000 distinct CDR3 sequences, around 23% of them singletons. This receptor was taken from a human donor in good health. Some libraries in this study had Jurkat cell RNA spiked in. Specimen: naive CD8+ T cells from blood, with Jurkat cell RNA spiked in. Subset indicated: FACS-sorted CD8+CD4-CCR7+CD45RA+ naive T cells.

The CDR3 coding sequence is TGCAGCGTTGCAGAGGGGGCCGGCAATGAGCAGTTCTTC. Its translation: CSVAEGAGNEQFF. V gene TRBV29-1 combines with J gene TRBJ2-1; TRBD1 matches 7 bases. The trim removed 4 bases at V and 6 bases at J, leaving 6 bases unmatched. Germline assignment: CDR1 SQVTM and CDR2 ANQGSEA. This CDR3 comprises 13 residues.